This T cell receptor (beta chain) was captured by sequencing in a study of T cell repertoires in cytomegalovirus infection. Using its own MiXCR run on the reads, TCRdb lists one record per CDR3 protein. The sample has about 770,000 distinct CDR3 sequences, about 29% seen once; the top ten hold around 13%. There are many counts of this clonotype. Its antigen is as yet unknown. J gave up 1 base and V 2 bases, and 6 bases lay outside the gene matches. This CDR3 comprises 16 residues. Germline lookup yields CDR1 SGHVS and CDR2 FQNEAQ. The chain combines TRBV7-8 with TRBJ2-5; TRBD2 matches at 8 bases. This TCR derives from a human donor in good health (CMV status not recorded). Some clones in this sample may be carry-over from other donors' samples. Here the sequenced sample was cultured CD8+ T cells from PBMCs, taken from culture after CMV antigen stimulation. CDR3 sequence reads: CASSLIGGGLQETQYF. DNA of the CDR3: TGTGCCAGCAGCTTAATCGGCGGGGGGCTCCAAGAGACCCAGTACTTC.